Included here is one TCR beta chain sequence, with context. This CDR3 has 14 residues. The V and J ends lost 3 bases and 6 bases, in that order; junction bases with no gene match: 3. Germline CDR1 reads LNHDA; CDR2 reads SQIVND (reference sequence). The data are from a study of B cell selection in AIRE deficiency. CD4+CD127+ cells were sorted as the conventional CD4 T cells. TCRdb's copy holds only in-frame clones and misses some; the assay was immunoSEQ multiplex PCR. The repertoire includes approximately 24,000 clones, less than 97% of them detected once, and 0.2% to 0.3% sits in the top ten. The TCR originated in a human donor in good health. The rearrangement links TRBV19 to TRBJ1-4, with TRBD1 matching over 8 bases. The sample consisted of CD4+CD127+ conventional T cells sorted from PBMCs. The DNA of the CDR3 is TGTGCCAGTAGTATTTCCAGGGGGCATGAAAAACTGTTTTTT. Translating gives CASSISRGHEKLFF.